A single T cell receptor (beta chain) is shown here with its context. Its antigen is as yet unknown. The data originate from a study of shared clonotypes between healthy human individuals. Study results and limitations: Shared clonotypes across all four donors exceeded non-shared ones in generation probability.

The deep-level immunoSEQ assay was used. Some clones are missing from TCRdb's copy, which holds only in-frame ones; the method was immunoSEQ multiplex PCR. This table holds more than 2 million clones, 95% found once. The CDR3 runs 16 residues. V dropped 4 bases and J dropped 1 base, with 14 bases sitting between them. CDR1 is SGHDT, CDR2 YYEEEE, per germline. V usage is TRBV5-6 and J usage is TRBJ1-4; D gene uncertain. The sequencing sample was made of naive CD4+ T cells sorted from blood. The subset is: CD45RA+ positively selected. This clonotype was sampled from a man between 18 and 35 years old in good health. The CDR3 nucleotides are TGTGCCAGCAGCGGCGGTATGGGGAGAACTAATGAAAAACTGTTTTTT. It encodes CASSGGMGRTNEKLFF.